This T cell receptor beta chain appears in the sequencing data of a study of blood T cell repertoires in COVID-19. As for the study in general: Specimens from acute and convalescent COVID-19 originated in the United States, Italy and Spain. Sample material is recorded as cDNA or gDNA derived from T cells, B-cell-depleted T cells, or PBMCs.

Trimming took off 1 base at V and 1 base at J, with 16 bases between the two ends. Germline V lookup: CDR1 MGHRA, CDR2 YSYEKL. The CDR3 has 17 residues. The age range of participants was about 18 to 90 years, with residence in around 22 US areas. Authors' data handling: Estimates of nucleated cell counts were drawn from the amplification of reference gene primers. Libraries were prepared by immunoSEQ multiplex PCR; TCRdb keeps only in-frame clonotypes and omits some of them. The V and J calls and clone size are taken from that table; D and trimming were inferred from the DNA. This sample has about 190,000 clones, with about 88% found just once.

Sequencing was done on a sample of PBMCs or T cells enriched from blood (not recorded which). The sequence was collected from a woman aged 25 to 45 who had recovered from COVID-19. V usage is TRBV4-1 and J usage is TRBJ1-1; possibly TRBD1 for D (5 bases). The DNA of the CDR3 is TGCGCCAGCAGCCAAGGGTTTTTAGGACAAGGGAACACTGAAGCTTTCTTT. Its protein is CASSQGFLGQGNTEAFF.